This entry lists 21 T cell receptor beta chains sequenced from one sample in a study of T cells in tuberculosis. Clones were sequenced by immunoSEQ multiplex PCR, and TCRdb holds only the in-frame ones, with some missing. The sample lists 30,000 to 40,000 clones; around 97% were seen once. The sequenced material came from PBMCs. Receptor source: a donor aged 10-35 years with latent tuberculosis or without tuberculosis infection.

The chain combines TRBV19 with TRBJ1-1; D is possibly TRBD1 (5 bases). This CDR3 spans 14 amino acids. Germline CDR1 LNHDA, CDR2 SQIVND (reference sequence). Trimming took off 1 base at V and 4 bases at J, with 10 bases between the two ends. CDR3 protein: CASSIVAGRTEAFF. CDR3 DNA sequence: TGTGCCAGTAGTATAGTGGCAGGGCGCACTGAAGCTTTCTTT.

To note about this clone: The identical CDR3 is also encoded by other nucleotide sequences in the sample. The chain has TRBV9 and TRBJ2-5, with a weak D call TRBD2 (6 bases). V lost 0 bases and J lost 4, with 7 bases in between. The CDR3 totals 13 residues. The germline CDR1 and CDR2 sequences are SGDLS and YYNGEE. The CDR3 bases are TGTGCCAGCAGCGTAGTCGGGGGAGAGACCCAGTACTTC. This gives the protein CASSVVGGETQYF.

The J gene is TRBJ1-2, the V gene TRBV25-1; 8 bases are shared with TRBD1. Germline loops: CDR1 MGHDK, CDR2 SYGVNS. There are 16 residues in the CDR3. With V trimmed by 1 base and J by 7 bases, 11 bases remained unmatched. In DNA, the CDR3 is TGTGCCAGCAGTGAATTTTTCAGGGGGCTGGATGGTGGCTACACCTTC. It yields the protein CASSEFFRGLDGGYTF.

J is TRBJ2-1 and V is TRBV28; TRBD2 matches at 12 bases. V lost 7 bases and J lost 8; bases outside the gene matches: 12. The CDR3 covers 16 residues. The germline gives CDR1 MDHEN, CDR2 SYDVKM. CDR3 protein: CASKSMTSGSGYEQFF. Written as DNA, the CDR3 is TGTGCCAGCAAGAGTATGACTAGCGGGAGTGGTTATGAGCAGTTCTTC.

V gene TRBV6-1 combines with J gene TRBJ2-3, with 8 bases lining up with TRBD2. Germline trimming cut 6 bases from V and 1 base from J; bases unmatched to any gene: 6. The CDR3 sequence is 15 residues long. CDR1 MNHNS and CDR2 SASEGT come from the germline V gene. The CDR3 sequence is CASRRIAGRTDTQYF. Written as DNA, the CDR3 is TGTGCCAGCAGAAGGATAGCGGGACGCACAGATACGCAGTATTTT.

The CDR3 protein is CASSQDQGRGPGQFF. CDR3 nucleotides: TGCGCCAGCAGCCAAGATCAAGGCAGGGGCCCGGGGCAGTTCTTC. This sequence joins TRBV4-1 and TRBJ2-1, with D possibly TRBD1 on 6 matching bases. Germline CDR1 and CDR2: MGHRA and YSYEKL. Trimming pared 0 bases from V and 12 bases from J, leaving 18 bases between. This CDR3 spans 15 amino acids.

The gene calls are TRBV2 and TRBJ1-1; possibly TRBD1 for D (5 bases). The germline V gene encodes CDR1 SNHLY and CDR2 FYNNEI. The V and J ends lost 1 base and 5 bases respectively, with 8 bases between them. The CDR3 length is 13 residues. CDR3 nucleotides: TGTGCCAGCAGTGAAGTCCGGGGGACTGAAGCTTTCTTT. Its protein is CASSEVRGTEAFF.

On this clone itself: One junction end does not reproduce the germline sequence, and a read error may be involved. CDR3 nucleotides: TGTGCCAGTAGCTTACTGAGCTCCTACAATGAGCAGTTCTTC. As protein: CASSLLSSYNEQFF. V is TRBV5-4 and J is TRBJ2-1; D uncertain. The CDR3 is 14 amino acids. Germline V gene lookup returns CDR1 SGHNT and CDR2 YYREEE (reference sequence). Variable domain in full (rest from reference TRBV5-4 and TRBJ2-1): ETGVTQSPTHLIKTRGQQVTLRCSSQSGHNTVSWYQQALGQGPQFIFQYYREEENGRGNFPPRFSGLQFPNYSSELNVNALELDDSALYLCASSLLSSYNEQFFGPGTRLTVL.

The rearrangement joins TRBV6-1 to TRBJ2-1, with TRBD2 matching over 9 bases. The V gene end was trimmed by 5 bases and the J gene end by 9 bases; junction bases not matched to a gene: 11. The CDR3 sequence is 15 residues long. The germline V gene encodes CDR1 MNHNS and CDR2 SASEGT. CDR3 amino acids: CASSPRDSGRSEQFF. CDR3 DNA: TGTGCCAGCAGTCCGCGGGATAGCGGGAGATCTGAGCAGTTCTTC.

V is TRBV7-8 and J is TRBJ1-5; tentatively, D is TRBD1 (6 bases). The CDR3 covers 15 residues. Between the trimmed V and J ends, which lost 5 bases and 6 bases, there was a span of 17 bases. The germline V gene encodes CDR1 SGHVS and CDR2 FQNEAQ. The CDR3 region is CASSRSSRGLQPQHF. CDR3 nucleotides: TGTGCCAGCAGCCGAAGCTCCAGGGGCCTTCAGCCCCAGCATTTT.

J is TRBJ2-5 and V is TRBV7-7; 7 bases match TRBD1. From germline, CDR1 is SSHAT and CDR2 FNYEAQ (reference sequence). The trim removed 3 bases at V and 5 bases at J, leaving 6 bases unmatched. The CDR3 runs 14 residues. The DNA of the CDR3 is TGTGCCAGCAGCTTGACAGGGACGGCGGAGACCCAGTACTTC. Protein sequence: CASSLTGTAETQYF.

The J gene is TRBJ2-5, the V gene TRBV7-6, with a tentative D call TRBD2 (6 bases). The CDR3 is 17 residues long. Germline CDR1 is SGHVS and CDR2 is FNYEAQ. Trimming took 0 bases from V and 3 from J, leaving 17 bases between them. Here the CDR3 DNA reads TGTGCCAGCAGCTTAGCGCCGGCGGGACTCAATGAAGAGACCCAGTACTTC. Its protein product is CASSLAPAGLNEETQYF.

The rearrangement joins TRBV19 to TRBJ1-2, with TRBD1 matching over 8 bases. Losses at the gene ends were 3 bases for V and 8 bases for J; bases not matched to a gene: 8. The CDR3 is made up of 14 amino acids. The germline V gene has CDR1 LNHDA and CDR2 SQIVND (reference sequence). The CDR3 loop reads CASSMDGQGYGYTF. The DNA of the CDR3 is TGTGCCAGTAGTATGGACGGACAGGGTTACGGCTACACCTTC.

V gene TRBV9 combines with J gene TRBJ2-3; D not certain. V gave up 3 bases and J gave up 1 base, with 15 bases separating them. The CDR3 loop spans 16 amino acids. Looked up from germline, CDR1 is SGDLS and CDR2 is YYNGEE. CDR3 amino acids: CASSATTNSGTDTQYF. CDR3 DNA: TGTGCCAGCAGCGCAACTACGAACTCTGGCACAGATACGCAGTATTTT.

The chain links TRBV6-6 to TRBJ1-5, with D possibly being TRBD1 (6 bases). V was cut by 8 bases and J by 7 bases, with 18 bases left in between. The V gene's germline CDR1 is MNHNY and CDR2 SVGAGI (reference sequence). This CDR3 is built from 14 residues. CDR3 sequence reads: CASATGGREQPQHF. The CDR3 DNA is TGTGCCAGCGCAACCGGGGGGCGAGAACAGCCCCAGCATTTT.

The chain uses TRBV5-1 and TRBJ1-1; D uncertain. Between the trimmed V and J ends, which lost 0 bases and 0 bases, there was a span of 9 bases. This CDR3 is built from 15 residues. Per germline, CDR1 SGHRS and CDR2 YFSETQ. CDR3 loop: CASSLAGGMNTEAFF. The CDR3 nucleotides are TGCGCCAGCAGCTTGGCAGGAGGAATGAACACTGAAGCTTTCTTT.

The CDR3 reads CASSPRGRELFF. The DNA for the CDR3 is TGCGCCAGCAGCCCTAGGGGCCGGGAGCTGTTTTTT. V and J are TRBV5-1 and TRBJ2-2; maybe TRBD1 (5 bases). The CDR3 loop spans 12 amino acids. Germline V gene sequence: CDR1 SGHRS, CDR2 YFSETQ. V was clipped by 4 bases and J by 9 bases, with 10 bases between them.

This clone was recorded once. V usage is TRBV7-2 and J usage is TRBJ1-1; D unclear. V was pared by 1 base and J by 6 bases, with 12 bases between. CDR3 length: 14 amino acids. Per the germline V gene, CDR1 is SGHTA and CDR2 is FQGNSA. The CDR3 loop is CASSLEAGRPEAFF. The CDR3 coding sequence is TGTGCCAGCAGCTTAGAAGCGGGTCGGCCTGAAGCTTTCTTT.

The chain carries TRBV2 and TRBJ2-7; TRBD2 is a possible D gene (6 bases). Trimming left V 5 bases short and J 3 bases short, with 17 bases between. The CDR3 is made up of 15 amino acids. Germline CDR1 and CDR2: SNHLY and FYNNEI. DNA of the CDR3: TGTGCCAGCAGTCGCGGCGGAGTCGGGGGCTACGAGCAGTACTTC. Translated, it gives CASSRGGVGGYEQYF.

V is TRBV27 and J is TRBJ2-2, with unresolved D. The CDR3 loop spans 15 amino acids. The ends were cut back, 3 bases at V and 4 bases at J, with 12 bases in the middle. CDR1 MNHEY and CDR2 SMNVEV come from the germline V gene (reference sequence). In DNA, the CDR3 is TGTGCCAGCAGTTTGGTCCCGCGAACCACCGGGGAGCTGTTTTTT. Protein: CASSLVPRTTGELFF.

The CDR3 nucleotides are TGTGCCAGCAGCTTACAGGGAAAGAACACTGAAGCTTTCTTT. Translating gives CASSLQGKNTEAFF. The rearrangement uses TRBV5-6 and TRBJ1-1; D may be TRBD1 (6 bases). Between the trimmed V and J ends, which lost 2 bases and 1 base, there was a span of 9 bases. CDR1 is SGHDT, CDR2 YYEEEE, per germline. This CDR3 region has 14 residues.